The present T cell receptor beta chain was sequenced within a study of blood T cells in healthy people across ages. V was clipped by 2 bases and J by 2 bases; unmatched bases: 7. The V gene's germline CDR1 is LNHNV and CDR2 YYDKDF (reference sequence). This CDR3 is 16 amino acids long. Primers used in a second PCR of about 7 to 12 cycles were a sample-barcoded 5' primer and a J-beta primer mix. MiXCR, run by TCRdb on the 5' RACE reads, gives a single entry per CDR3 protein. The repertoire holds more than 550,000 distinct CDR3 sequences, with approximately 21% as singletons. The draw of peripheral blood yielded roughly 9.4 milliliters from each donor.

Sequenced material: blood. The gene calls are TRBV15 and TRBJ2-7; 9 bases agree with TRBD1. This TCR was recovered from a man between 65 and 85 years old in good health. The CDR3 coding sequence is TGTGCCACCAGCAGAAATCCCGACAGGGGGGCCTACGAGCAGTACTTC. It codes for CATSRNPDRGAYEQYF. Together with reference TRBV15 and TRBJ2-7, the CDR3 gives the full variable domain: DAMVIQNPRYQVTQFGKPVTLSCSQTLNHNVMYWYQQKSSQAPKLLFHYYDKDFNNEADTPDNFQSRRPNTSFCFLDIRSPGLGDTAMYLCATSRNPDRGAYEQYFGPGTRLTVT.